This T cell receptor beta chain was captured in a study of control samples from healthy donors and cancer patients. Germline V CDR1 and CDR2: SQVTM, ANQGSEA. V was trimmed by 7 bases and J by 5 bases, leaving 17 bases between them. The CDR3 is 14 amino acids. Profiled with immunoSEQ multiplex PCR; TCRdb holds only in-frame clones, not every one. Of approximately 76,000 clones listed, around 84% are singletons. Sequenced sample: PBMCs. The chain employs TRBV29-1 and TRBJ2-2, with D maybe TRBD1 (6 bases). This TCR was recovered from a man in his 60s with head and neck cancer. For the CDR3, the DNA is TGCAGCGCCCAGCAGGGGTTTGGGACCGGGGAGCTGTTTTTT. Amino acid sequence: CSAQQGFGTGELFF.